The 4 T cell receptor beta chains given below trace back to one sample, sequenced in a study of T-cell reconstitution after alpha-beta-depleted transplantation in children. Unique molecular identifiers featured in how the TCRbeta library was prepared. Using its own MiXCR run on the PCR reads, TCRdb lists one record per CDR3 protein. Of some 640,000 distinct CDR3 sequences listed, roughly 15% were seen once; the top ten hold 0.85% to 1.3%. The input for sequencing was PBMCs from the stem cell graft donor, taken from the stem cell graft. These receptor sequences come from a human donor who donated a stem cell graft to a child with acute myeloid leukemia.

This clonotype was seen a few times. The CDR3 sequence: CASSLGVPSAFTEAFF. The DNA of the CDR3 is TGTGCCAGCAGTTTAGGCGTCCCTAGCGCTTTCACTGAAGCTTTCTTT. This chain uses TRBV27 with TRBJ1-1, with no clear D. V gave up 2 bases and J gave up 4 bases, with 17 bases separating them. The CDR3 sequence is 16 residues long. The germline gives CDR1 MNHEY, CDR2 SMNVEV (reference sequence).

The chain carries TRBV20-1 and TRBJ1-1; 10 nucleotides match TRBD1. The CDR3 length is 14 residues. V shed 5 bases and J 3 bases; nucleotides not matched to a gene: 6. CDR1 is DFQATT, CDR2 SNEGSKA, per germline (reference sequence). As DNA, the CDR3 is TGCAGTGCTCCTCGACAGGGGGCGGACACTGAAGCTTTCTTT. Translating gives CSAPRQGADTEAFF.

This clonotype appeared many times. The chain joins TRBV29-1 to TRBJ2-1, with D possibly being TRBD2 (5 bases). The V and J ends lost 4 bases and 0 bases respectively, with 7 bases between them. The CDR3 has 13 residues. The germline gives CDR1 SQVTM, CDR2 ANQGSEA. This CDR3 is CSVARDSYNEQFF. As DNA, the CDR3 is TGCAGCGTTGCGAGGGACTCCTACAATGAGCAGTTCTTC.

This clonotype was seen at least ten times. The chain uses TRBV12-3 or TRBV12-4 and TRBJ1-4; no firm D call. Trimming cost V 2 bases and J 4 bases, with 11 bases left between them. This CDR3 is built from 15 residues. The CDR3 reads CASSLTGSINEKLFF. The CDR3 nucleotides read TGTGCCAGCAGTTTAACGGGGTCAATTAATGAAAAACTGTTTTTT.